This is a list of T cell receptor beta chains from one sample in a study of Ad26.COV2.S vaccination and SARS-CoV-2 variants. Measured with immunoSEQ multiplex PCR; TCRdb has only the in-frame clones, and not every one. This sample has a few hundred thousand clones, with roughly 90% found just once. This specimen was peripheral blood, taken in a trial of Ad26.COV2.S vaccine versus placebo. These receptors were collected from a person aged 18-60 years who received the Ad26.COV2.S COVID-19 vaccine or a placebo. Both conserved end residues are part of each CDR3. D genes are given only for firm matches. Clone size is stated in some rows and not others, as once, few, many or a class when expanded.

V gene: TRBV18; clone size: .; J gene: TRBJ1-2; D gene: .; CDR3 DNA: TGTGCCAGCTCACCACAGGGGGGAGCCACTAACTATGGCTACACCTTC; CDR3 protein: CASSPQGGATNYGYTF
V gene: TRBV19; clone size: .; J gene: TRBJ1-6; D gene: .; CDR3 DNA: TGTGCCAGTAGTATTTCCCCAGGATCAAGTTCACCCCTCCACTTT; CDR3 protein: CASSISPGSSSPLHF
V gene: TRBV19; clone size: .; J gene: TRBJ1-4; D gene: .; CDR3 DNA: TGTGCCAGTGGCGGCAGGGCAGGGAAGTATTCAACTAATGAAAAACTGTTTTTT; CDR3 protein: CASGGRAGKYSTNEKLFF
V gene: TRBV6-4; clone size: .; J gene: TRBJ2-1; D gene: .; CDR3 DNA: TGTGCCAGCAGTCCCGGGGGACTGCTGGGGTACAATGAGCAGTTCTTC; CDR3 protein: CASSPGGLLGYNEQFF
V gene: TRBV12-3/TRBV12-4; clone size: .; J gene: TRBJ1-2; D gene: .; CDR3 DNA: TGTGCCAGCAGGGGGACCACTTATGGCTACACCTTC; CDR3 protein: CASRGTTYGYTF
V gene: TRBV27; clone size: .; J gene: TRBJ1-1; D gene: TRBD1; CDR3 DNA: TGTGCCAGCAGTCCAGCGCGTGGGACAGTTGAAGCTTTCTTT; CDR3 protein: CASSPARGTVEAFF
V gene: TRBV4-1; clone size: .; J gene: TRBJ1-5; D gene: TRBD1; CDR3 DNA: TGCGCCAGCAGCCAAGTGGAACAGGGGCGACAGCCCCAGCATTTT; CDR3 protein: CASSQVEQGRQPQHF
V gene: TRBV5-4; clone size: .; J gene: TRBJ2-1; D gene: TRBD2; CDR3 DNA: TGTGCCAGCAGGGCGGGACTAGCAGACGGTGAGCAGTTCTTC; CDR3 protein: CASRAGLADGEQFF
V gene: TRBV7-9; clone size: .; J gene: TRBJ1-2; D gene: .; CDR3 DNA: TGTGCCAGCAGCTTAGCGCTTGGGAGTATTGGGGGCTACACCTTC; CDR3 protein: CASSLALGSIGGYTF
V gene: TRBV28; clone size: .; J gene: TRBJ2-5; D gene: .; CDR3 DNA: TGTGCCAGCAGTATAAACGTCGGGACAAACCCAAGAACCCAGTACTTC; CDR3 protein: CASSINVGTNPRTQYF
V gene: TRBV25-1; clone size: once; J gene: TRBJ1-1; D gene: .; CDR3 DNA: TGTGCCAGCAGTGACCTTCTGACAGGCGGAGCTTTCTTT; CDR3 protein: CASSDLLTGGAFF
V gene: TRBV7-9; clone size: .; J gene: TRBJ2-1; D gene: .; CDR3 DNA: TGTGCCAGCAGCCGAGACAGAACAAACAATGAGCAGTTCTTC; CDR3 protein: CASSRDRTNNEQFF
V gene: TRBV25-1; clone size: .; J gene: TRBJ1-1; D gene: .; CDR3 DNA: TGTGCCAGCAGTGAAATGGGCAGCTCGACGACTGAAGCTTTCTTT; CDR3 protein: CASSEMGSSTTEAFF
V gene: TRBV3-1/TRBV3-2; clone size: .; J gene: TRBJ2-3; D gene: .; CDR3 DNA: TGTGCCACCCGCTCCACCCCAAGCGGGACAGAGGCTTCAGATACGCAGTATTTT; CDR3 protein: CATRSTPSGTEASDTQYF
V gene: TRBV3-1/TRBV3-2; clone size: .; J gene: TRBJ1-3; D gene: .; CDR3 DNA: TGTGCCAGCAGCCAAGATCCCCGCCGTTACTCTGGAAACACCATATATTTT; CDR3 protein: CASSQDPRRYSGNTIYF
V gene: TRBV28; clone size: .; J gene: TRBJ1-2; D gene: TRBD1; CDR3 DNA: TGTGCCAGCAGCGGACAGGGGGACTATGGCTACACCTTC; CDR3 protein: CASSGQGDYGYTF
V gene: TRBV5-1; clone size: .; J gene: TRBJ2-3; D gene: .; CDR3 DNA: TGCGCCAGCAGCTTGGCATTAGTGCTATCAGGAGGAGATACGCAGTATTTT; CDR3 protein: CASSLALVLSGGDTQYF
V gene: TRBV10-3; clone size: once; J gene: TRBJ1-1; D gene: .; CDR3 DNA: TGTGCCATCGCAGGGGAGACTGAAGCTTTCTTT; CDR3 protein: CAIAGETEAFF
V gene: TRBV5-1; clone size: .; J gene: TRBJ1-2; D gene: TRBD1; CDR3 DNA: TGCGCCAGCAGCGCACAGACAGGGGCGGATGGCTACACCTTC; CDR3 protein: CASSAQTGADGYTF
V gene: TRBV21-1; clone size: once; J gene: TRBJ1-3; D gene: .; CDR3 DNA: TGTGCCAGCAGCAAATGTATCTATTCCCAGGGCTACTCTGGAAACACCATATATTTT; CDR3 protein: CASSKCIYSQGYSGNTIYF
V gene: TRBV10-2; clone size: .; J gene: TRBJ1-2; D gene: .; CDR3 DNA: TGCGCCAGCAGTGAGTCAGATTATGGCTACACCTTC; CDR3 protein: CASSESDYGYTF
V gene: TRBV15; clone size: .; J gene: TRBJ1-1; D gene: .; CDR3 DNA: TGTGCCACCAGCAGAGATTTGCGGGGCTCTAACACTGAAGCTTTCTTT; CDR3 protein: CATSRDLRGSNTEAFF
V gene: TRBV27; clone size: .; J gene: TRBJ1-1; D gene: .; CDR3 DNA: TGTGCCAGCGGAGAATACAGTAGCTTGAACACTGAAGCTTTCTTT; CDR3 protein: CASGEYSSLNTEAFF
V gene: TRBV7-2; clone size: .; J gene: TRBJ2-7; D gene: .; CDR3 DNA: TGTGCCAGCAGCTTATGGGCGGGGACCTACGAGCAGTACTTC; CDR3 protein: CASSLWAGTYEQYF
V gene: TRBV5-1; clone size: .; J gene: TRBJ2-3; D gene: TRBD2; CDR3 DNA: TGCGCCGGCCGGAGCGGGGCCAGTATCACAGATACGCAGTATTTT; CDR3 protein: CAGRSGASITDTQYF
V gene: TRBV7-2; clone size: .; J gene: TRBJ1-2; D gene: .; CDR3 DNA: TGTGCCAGCAGCCCCGCCTTAACGGGTGGCTACACCTTC; CDR3 protein: CASSPALTGGYTF
V gene: TRBV2; clone size: .; J gene: TRBJ2-2; D gene: TRBD2; CDR3 DNA: TGTGCCAGCAGGTCTAGCGGGGGGGCAACCGGGGAGCTGTTTTTT; CDR3 protein: CASRSSGGATGELFF
V gene: TRBV6-5; clone size: once; J gene: TRBJ1-1; D gene: .; CDR3 DNA: TGTGCCAGCAGTTACTCGGGCCAGGGTAGGACTGAAGCTTTCTTT; CDR3 protein: CASSYSGQGRTEAFF
V gene: TRBV7-2; clone size: .; J gene: TRBJ2-7; D gene: .; CDR3 DNA: TGTGCCAGCAGCTCAACAGGGACCTACGAGCAGTACTTC; CDR3 protein: CASSSTGTYEQYF
V gene: TRBV10-2; clone size: .; J gene: TRBJ1-1; D gene: .; CDR3 DNA: TGCGCCAGCAATGAGGGGGGGAACACTGAAGCTTTCTTT; CDR3 protein: CASNEGGNTEAFF
V gene: TRBV3-1/TRBV3-2; clone size: once; J gene: TRBJ1-4; D gene: .; CDR3 DNA: TGTGCCAGCAGCCAAGATGGGGGAACTAATGAAAAACTGTTTTTT; CDR3 protein: CASSQDGGTNEKLFF
V gene: TRBV4-3; clone size: .; J gene: TRBJ1-2; D gene: .; CDR3 DNA: TGCGCCAGCAGCAAAGGGGGGACCGGGGATGGCTACACCTTC; CDR3 protein: CASSKGGTGDGYTF
V gene: TRBV12-5; clone size: .; J gene: TRBJ2-1; D gene: .; CDR3 DNA: TGTGCTAGTGGTTCCCGAGGGGGGGTTTCCTACAATGAGCAGTTCTTC; CDR3 protein: CASGSRGGVSYNEQFF
V gene: TRBV7-9; clone size: .; J gene: TRBJ2-1; D gene: TRBD2; CDR3 DNA: TGTGCCAGCAGCCCTCTCCGGGGGGGCCCCTACAATGAGCAGTTCTTC; CDR3 protein: CASSPLRGGPYNEQFF
V gene: TRBV7-2; clone size: .; J gene: TRBJ1-3; D gene: .; CDR3 DNA: TGTGCCAGCAGCTTAGCCCCCTCTGGAAACACCATATATTTT; CDR3 protein: CASSLAPSGNTIYF
V gene: TRBV4-3; clone size: once; J gene: TRBJ2-1; D gene: TRBD1; CDR3 DNA: TGCGCCAGCAGCCAAGGGCTACAGGGGGCTTACTACAATGAGCAGTTCTTC; CDR3 protein: CASSQGLQGAYYNEQFF
V gene: TRBV19; clone size: .; J gene: TRBJ2-6; D gene: .; CDR3 DNA: TGTGCCAGTACGTCAGGGGTTGCCTCTTCTGGGGCCAACGTCCTGACTTTC; CDR3 protein: CASTSGVASSGANVLTF
V gene: TRBV12-3/TRBV12-4; clone size: .; J gene: TRBJ1-4; D gene: .; CDR3 DNA: TGTGCCAGCAGTTTAAATGAAAAACTGTTTTTT; CDR3 protein: CASSLNEKLFF
V gene: TRBV12-3/TRBV12-4; clone size: .; J gene: TRBJ1-5; D gene: TRBD1; CDR3 DNA: TGTGCCAGCACCCGGGACAGGGTTTCGCCCCAGCATTTT; CDR3 protein: CASTRDRVSPQHF
V gene: TRBV30; clone size: .; J gene: TRBJ2-1; D gene: .; CDR3 DNA: TGTGCCTGGGATGAAGGGTTTGGTGAGCAGTTCTTC; CDR3 protein: CAWDEGFGEQFF
V gene: TRBV6-4; clone size: .; J gene: TRBJ2-1; D gene: .; CDR3 DNA: TGTGCCAGCAGTGAGCCGGAGGGTAAGGAGTTGAATGAGCAGTTCTTC; CDR3 protein: CASSEPEGKELNEQFF
V gene: TRBV5-6; clone size: .; J gene: TRBJ2-7; D gene: .; CDR3 DNA: TGTGCCAGCAAAGGGACCCGGCGAGATGCCTACGAGCAGTACTTC; CDR3 protein: CASKGTRRDAYEQYF
V gene: TRBV4-1; clone size: .; J gene: TRBJ2-1; D gene: .; CDR3 DNA: TGCGCCAGCAGCCAAGTTCGGCCCTTTGGCAATGAGCAGTTCTTC; CDR3 protein: CASSQVRPFGNEQFF
V gene: TRBV9; clone size: .; J gene: TRBJ2-7; D gene: TRBD1; CDR3 DNA: TGTGCCAGCAGCCCTTTTTGGGACAGGGTGACCTACGAGCAGTACTTC; CDR3 protein: CASSPFWDRVTYEQYF
V gene: TRBV6-1; clone size: .; J gene: TRBJ2-3; D gene: TRBD2; CDR3 DNA: TGTGCCAGCAGTGGGACGTATAGCGGGGGGGCGCATACGCAGTATTTT; CDR3 protein: CASSGTYSGGAHTQYF
V gene: TRBV30; clone size: .; J gene: TRBJ2-7; D gene: TRBD1; CDR3 DNA: TGTGCCTGGAGTGTAGGACAGGGGGGCTACGAGCAGTACTTC; CDR3 protein: CAWSVGQGGYEQYF
V gene: TRBV7-9; clone size: .; J gene: TRBJ2-7; D gene: .; CDR3 DNA: TGTGCCAGCAGCGGCTCTTCAGGGCGCTCCTACGAGCAGTACTTC; CDR3 protein: CASSGSSGRSYEQYF
V gene: TRBV6-6; clone size: .; J gene: TRBJ2-1; D gene: TRBD2; CDR3 DNA: TGTGCCAGCAGTCAGACTAGCGACTACAATGAGCAGTTCTTC; CDR3 protein: CASSQTSDYNEQFF
V gene: TRBV5-1; clone size: once; J gene: TRBJ2-3; D gene: TRBD1; CDR3 DNA: TGCGCCAGCAGCACGGGGACAGGGGCTAGCACAGATACGCAGTATTTT; CDR3 protein: CASSTGTGASTDTQYF